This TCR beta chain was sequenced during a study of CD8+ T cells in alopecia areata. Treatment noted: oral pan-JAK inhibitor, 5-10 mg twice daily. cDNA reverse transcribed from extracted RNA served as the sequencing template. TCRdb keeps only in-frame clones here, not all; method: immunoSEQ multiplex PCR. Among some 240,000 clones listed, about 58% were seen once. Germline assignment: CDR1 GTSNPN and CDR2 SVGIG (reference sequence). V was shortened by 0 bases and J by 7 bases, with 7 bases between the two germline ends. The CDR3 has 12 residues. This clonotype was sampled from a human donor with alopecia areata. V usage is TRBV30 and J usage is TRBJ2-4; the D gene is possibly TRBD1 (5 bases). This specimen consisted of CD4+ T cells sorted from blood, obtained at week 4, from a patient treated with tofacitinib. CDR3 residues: CAWSVAGNIQYF. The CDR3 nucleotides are TGTGCCTGGAGTGTAGCAGGGAACATTCAGTACTTC. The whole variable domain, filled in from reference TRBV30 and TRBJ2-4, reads SQTIHQWPATLVQPVGSPLSLECTVEGTSNPNLYWYRQAAGRGLQLLFYSVGIGQISSEVPQNLSASRPQDRQFILSSKKLLLSDSGFYLCAWSVAGNIQYFGAGTRLSVL.